This TCR beta chain is from a study of blood T cell repertoires in COVID-19. Measured with immunoSEQ multiplex PCR; TCRdb has only the in-frame clones, and not every one. Among 150,000 to 200,000 clones listed, around 84% were seen once. The CDR3 sequence is 12 residues long. Trimming removed 5 bases at V and 4 bases at J, with 8 bases between. In germline, CDR1 is LGHDT, CDR2 YNNKEL (reference sequence). Participant ages covered roughly 18 to 89 years across about 25 US areas. Self-reported history from a screening survey and questionnaire set each donor's cohort. Cohort 3 donors counted as recovered after two negative PCRs, clearance, or resolved symptoms.

The V and J genes are TRBV3-1 (or the pseudogene TRBV3-2) and TRBJ1-2; D unresolved. This sequence originates from a woman in her forties or fifties who had recovered from COVID-19. The material sequenced was PBMCs or T cells enriched from blood (not recorded which). The DNA of the CDR3 is TGTGCCAGCAGCTTAACTTCCTATGGCTACACCTTC. This gives the protein CASSLTSYGYTF.